This T cell receptor beta chain was identified in a study of cytomegalovirus exposure and HLA in healthy donors. PCR primers comprised 60 Vbeta and 13 Jbeta primers. Repertoires were generated with immunoSEQ multiplex PCR, while TCRdb's copy carries only in-frame clones and drops some. The data hold approximately 140,000 clones, with over 60% observed a single time. Trimming took off 9 bases at V and 4 bases at J, with 10 bases between the two ends. CDR3 length: 11 amino acids. Germline V CDR1 and CDR2: SGHRS, YFSETQ. The sequenced material came from PBMCs. The receptor comes from a woman aged 60-70 years in good health and CMV-seronegative. The V call is TRBV5-1, the J call TRBJ1-1; D gene ambiguous. The CDR3 DNA sequence: TGCGCCACGAGAAGTGGCACTGAAGCTTTCTTT. Amino acids: CATRSGTEAFF.